The clone carrying this T cell receptor beta chain has only a few counts. Its antigen is still unknown. The sample is drawn from a study of response to subunit inactivated influenza vaccine. Germline values: CDR1 SGDLS, CDR2 YYNGEE. This CDR3 has 15 amino acids. Losses at the gene ends were 3 bases for V and 4 bases for J; bases not matched to a gene: 5. TCRdb reanalysed the RT-PCR reads using MiXCR and keeps one entry per CDR3 protein. The sample has under 950,000 distinct CDR3 sequences; over 20% are singletons. Regarding the study as a whole: Authors suggested that a seasonal influenza vaccination recruits few new T cells each time.

This sequence originates from a man aged 50 to 60 who received an inactivated influenza vaccine. The chain joins TRBV9 to TRBJ2-3, with 10 bases lining up with TRBD2. This specimen consisted of PBMCs from blood, obtained about 5 days after vaccination. The CDR3, as DNA: TGTGCCAGCAGCGGACTAGCGGGTTTTTCAGATACGCAGTATTTT. It yields the protein CASSGLAGFSDTQYF.